This is a list of T cell receptor beta chains from one sample in a study of T-cell memory formation after mild COVID-19. TCRdb processed the 5' RACE reads anew with MiXCR; each CDR3 protein has one entry. Of roughly 300,000 distinct CDR3 sequences listed, approximately 8% are singletons. Input material: PBMCs or a T cell subset sorted from them (not recorded which). These receptor sequences come from a man younger than 30 who had mild COVID-19 (a few samples of this study predate the infection). Cell type and time point are not known. Each CDR3 is given without its conserved first and last residue.

v_call: TRBV28; j_call: TRBJ2-1; cdr3_aa: ASKVQGYNEQF
v_call: TRBV4-2; j_call: TRBJ2-1; cdr3_aa: ASSQDVLAGRQF
v_call: TRBV7-9; j_call: TRBJ2-1; cdr3_aa: ASSPERLDEQF
v_call: TRBV20-1; j_call: TRBJ2-3; cdr3_aa: SAPTGGADTQY
v_call: TRBV5-1; j_call: TRBJ2-7; cdr3_aa: ASSLGGQARWDEQY
v_call: TRBV4-1; j_call: TRBJ2-5; cdr3_aa: ASSQGGGGTQY
v_call: TRBV2; j_call: TRBJ2-7; cdr3_aa: ASKTAVPRGEQY
v_call: TRBV4-3; j_call: TRBJ2-7; cdr3_aa: ASSQDQSPSGLEQY
v_call: TRBV6-5; j_call: TRBJ2-1; cdr3_aa: ASRPHRPDNEQF
v_call: TRBV4-1; j_call: TRBJ1-1; cdr3_aa: ASSHRTANTEAF
v_call: TRBV7-2; j_call: TRBJ1-1; cdr3_aa: ASSPTFINTEAF
v_call: TRBV6-6; j_call: TRBJ2-7; cdr3_aa: ASSYSGPGRGYEQY
v_call: TRBV6-2/TRBV6-3; j_call: TRBJ1-2; cdr3_aa: ASISRGSYYGYT